This passage covers 14 T cell receptor beta chains from one sample sequenced in a study of T cells after yellow fever vaccination. TCRdb analysed the 5' RACE reads with MiXCR anew, one entry per CDR3 protein. The data hold some 300,000 distinct CDR3 sequences, with 3.6% observed a single time. This specimen was PBMCs, taken on the day of the yellow fever booster vaccination. Receptors were obtained from a young man who received the YFV17D yellow fever vaccine.

This clonotype was detected only a few times. The CDR3 DNA reads TGTGCCAGCAGCTTAGCAACAGGGGTATATGGCTACACCTTC. Translating it yields CASSLATGVYGYTF. The chain links TRBV7-9 to TRBJ1-2; 7 bases align to TRBD1. This CDR3 has 14 residues. Germline-derived CDR1 and CDR2 are SEHNR and FQNEAQ (reference sequence). V trimming: 0 bases; J trimming: 5 bases; junction bases outside the gene matches: 3.

The chain joins TRBV28 to TRBJ2-6, with 7 positions matching TRBD1. Per germline, CDR1 MDHEN and CDR2 SYDVKM. Germline trimming cut 5 bases from V and 2 bases from J; bases unmatched to any gene: 12. The CDR3 loop spans 18 amino acids. The CDR3 is CASSLSRTGPPGANVLTF. The CDR3 region has the DNA TGTGCCAGCAGTCTCTCCCGGACAGGTCCTCCTGGGGCCAACGTCCTGACTTTC.

The chain carries TRBV3-1 and TRBJ2-2; D might be TRBD2 (6 bases). V lost 4 bases and J lost 8, with 11 bases in between. Per the germline V gene, CDR1 is LGHDT and CDR2 is YNNKEL (reference sequence). The CDR3 length is 13 residues. This CDR3 reads CASSPSGVGELFF. The CDR3 DNA sequence: TGTGCCAGCAGCCCGTCGGGGGTGGGGGAGCTGTTTTTT. The full variable domain, rest sourced from reference TRBV3-1 and TRBJ2-2, is DTAVSQTPKYLVTQMGNDKSIKCEQNLGHDTMYWYKQDSKKFLKIMFSYNNKELIINETVPNRFSPKSPDKAHLNLHINSLELGDSAVYFCASSPSGVGELFFGEGSRLTVL.

The chain joins TRBV20-1 to TRBJ1-5; D not certain. V lost 3 bases, J lost 2 bases, and 8 bases lay in between. From germline, CDR1 is DFQATT and CDR2 SNEGSKA (reference sequence). The CDR3 is 13 amino acids. The CDR3 region has the DNA TGCAGTGCTAGGGTTGGGGGCAATCAGCCCCAGCATTTT. Protein: CSARVGGNQPQHF.

The chain employs TRBV6-2 or TRBV6-3 and TRBJ2-7; D may correspond to TRBD1 or TRBD2 (5 bases each). The CDR3 has 14 residues. The ends were cut back, 6 bases at V and 6 bases at J, with 18 bases in the middle. CDR1 and CDR2 (germline): MNHEY, SVGEGT. CDR3 sequence: CASSLHRDAREQYV. The CDR3 DNA sequence: TGTGCCAGCAGCCTACACCGGGACGCTCGCGAGCAGTACGTC.

This clonotype occurred many times. The gene calls are TRBV20-1 and TRBJ2-5, with D possibly TRBD1 on 6 matching bases. This CDR3 comprises 13 residues. Germline V CDR1 and CDR2: DFQATT, SNEGSKA (reference sequence). The V end lost 5 bases, the J end lost 4 bases, and 14 bases lay between the germline ends. CDR3 sequence: CSAWLQGPETQYF. The CDR3, as DNA: TGCAGTGCTTGGCTGCAGGGGCCAGAGACCCAGTACTTC.

The chain joins TRBV7-9 to TRBJ2-6; 7 bases fit TRBD1. V was clipped by 6 bases and J by 4 bases; unmatched bases: 9. There are 16 residues in the CDR3. From germline, CDR1 is SEHNR and CDR2 FQNEAQ (reference sequence). CDR3 nucleotides: TGTGCCAGCAGGCAAACAGGGGAAGGAGGGGCCAACGTCCTGACTTTC. This codes for CASRQTGEGGANVLTF.

The table lists this clonotype with many counts. The chain employs TRBV20-1 and TRBJ2-1, with D unresolved. The V gene's germline CDR1 is DFQATT and CDR2 SNEGSKA (reference sequence). CDR3 length: 14 residues. Trimming removed 7 bases at V and 6 bases at J, with 19 bases between. This CDR3 is CSVDGRSWGNEQFF. In nucleotides, the CDR3 is TGCAGTGTCGACGGCCGCTCCTGGGGCAATGAGCAGTTCTTC.

Ten or more counts support this clonotype. The chain couples TRBV7-8 to TRBJ2-5; 10 nucleotides agree with TRBD1. This CDR3 comprises 15 residues. Trimming took 5 bases from V and 4 from J; bases not matched to a gene: 7. Germline V gene lookup returns CDR1 SGHVS and CDR2 FQNEAQ. For the CDR3, the DNA is TGTGCCAGCAGCCGGGACAGGGGTCAGAGAGAGACCCAGTACTTC. Its protein is CASSRDRGQRETQYF.

This clonotype appeared a few times. J is TRBJ1-1 and V is TRBV4-2, with D perhaps TRBD1 (6 bases). V dropped 1 base and J dropped 7 bases, with 13 bases sitting between them. The germline V gene encodes CDR1 LGHNA and CDR2 YNFKEQ. The CDR3 has 14 amino acids. CDR3 amino acids: CASSQGGQAIEAFF. The CDR3 DNA reads TGTGCCAGCAGCCAAGGGGGGCAGGCGATTGAAGCTTTCTTT.

This clonotype was counted only a few times. The chain couples TRBV4-1 to TRBJ2-3; tentatively, D is TRBD1 or TRBD2 (5 bases each). The CDR3 consists of 16 residues. Germline loops: CDR1 MGHRA, CDR2 YSYEKL. The germline V and J ends were trimmed by 3 bases and 3 bases, with 16 bases remaining between them. The CDR3 sequence is CASSHPPEGNTDTQYF. CDR3 nucleotide sequence: TGCGCCAGCAGCCACCCACCCGAGGGGAATACAGATACGCAGTATTTT.

In its sample, this clonotype was seen a few times. CDR3 sequence (DNA): TGCAGTGCTAGAGATCGGGAGGGTCCAGATACGCAGTATTTT. Its protein is CSARDREGPDTQYF. J is TRBJ2-3 and V is TRBV20-1; 8 nucleotides line up with TRBD2. The V gene's germline CDR1 is DFQATT and CDR2 SNEGSKA (reference sequence). The CDR3 runs to 14 residues. V lost 0 bases, J lost 4 bases, and 3 bases stayed unmatched.

This clonotype was seen ten or more times. The CDR3 bases are TGTGCCAGCCACGCAGCGGGGGGTTACAATGAGCAGTTCTTC. This sequence encodes CASHAAGGYNEQFF. V usage is TRBV11-1 and J usage is TRBJ2-1; 9 nucleotides agree with TRBD2. Germline loops: CDR1 SGHAT, CDR2 FQDESV (reference sequence). The CDR3 runs 14 residues. V lost 8 bases to trimming and J lost 4 bases; unmatched junction nucleotides: 6. Filled out from reference TRBV11-1 and TRBJ2-1, the complete variable domain reads EAEVAQSPRYKITEKSQAVAFWCDPISGHATLYWYRQILGQGPELLVQFQDESVVDDSQLPKDRFSAERLKGVDSTLKIQPAELGDSAMYLCASHAAGGYNEQFFGPGTRLTVL.

This clonotype was counted ten times or more. The chain combines TRBV7-9 with TRBJ2-7, with D perhaps TRBD1 or TRBD2 (5 bases each). V was shortened by 2 bases and J by 3 bases, with 8 bases between the two germline ends. The CDR3 has 13 residues. Germline V lookup: CDR1 SEHNR, CDR2 FQNEAQ (reference sequence). The CDR3 bases are TGTGCCAGCAGCTTATGGGACGGCTACGAGCAGTACTTC. Amino acid sequence: CASSLWDGYEQYF. The variable domain in full, completed from reference TRBV7-9 and TRBJ2-7, reads DTGVSQNPRHKITKRGQNVTFRCDPISEHNRLYWYRQTLGQGPEFLTYFQNEAQLEKSRLLSDRFSAERPKGSFSTLEIQRTEQGDSAMYLCASSLWDGYEQYFGPGTRLTVT.